What follows are 16 T cell receptor beta chains derived from one specimen sequenced in a study of shared clonotypes between healthy human individuals. Only in-frame clones appear in the TCRdb table, and some are missing; sequencing was by immunoSEQ multiplex PCR. The table lists roughly 2,000,000 clones, 93% of them singletons, with approximately 1.7% in the top ten. CD8 cells classed as naive were CD45RO-negative and positively selected for CCR7, excluding terminally differentiated effector memory CD45RA+ cells. The sample taken for sequencing was naive CD8+ T cells from PBMCs. These receptors came from a young man in good health. Some clones in this sample may be carry-over from other donors' samples.

V gene TRBV18 combines with J gene TRBJ1-5; D gene unclear. Germline V gene sequence: CDR1 KGHSH, CDR2 LQKENI. Between the trimmed V and J ends, which lost 3 bases and 5 bases, there was a span of 20 bases. The CDR3 runs 17 residues. The CDR3 bases are TGTGCCAGCTCACCCGGGGAGTTCCCCCCGTCAGATCAGCCCCAGCATTTT. Translating it yields CASSPGEFPPSDQPQHF.

The genes are TRBV28 and TRBJ2-5, with D possibly TRBD2 on 6 matching bases. The CDR3 runs 18 residues. Germline CDR1 is MDHEN and CDR2 is SYDVKM. V was trimmed by 4 bases and J by 1 base, leaving 22 bases between them. The CDR3 loop reads CASSSPFRDFTIQETQYF. The DNA of the CDR3 is TGTGCCAGCAGTTCCCCCTTCCGGGACTTTACAATCCAAGAGACCCAGTACTTC.

As to this clone: The same CDR3 arises from other DNA sequences in this sample as well. J is TRBJ2-1 and V is TRBV27, with 7 bases matching TRBD1. Germline V gene lookup returns CDR1 MNHEY and CDR2 SMNVEV (reference sequence). V was pared by 5 bases and J by 2 bases, with 3 bases of the junction left unmatched. The CDR3 totals 14 residues. The DNA of the CDR3 is TGTGCCAGCAGTCCGACAGGGACCTACAATGAGCAGTTCTTC. It translates to CASSPTGTYNEQFF.

V is TRBV18 and J is TRBJ2-1; TRBD2 aligns across 12 bases. The CDR3 spans 18 residues. The V segment lost 3 bases and the J segment 0 bases; nucleotides outside the gene matches: 6. Germline CDR1 and CDR2: KGHSH and LQKENI. The CDR3 region is CASSPITSGRYSYNEQFF. CDR3 nucleotides: TGTGCCAGCTCACCGATAACTAGCGGGAGGTACTCCTACAATGAGCAGTTCTTC.

The V and J genes are TRBV10-3 and TRBJ2-2; unclear D gene. The CDR3 is made up of 13 amino acids. Germline assignment: CDR1 ENHRY and CDR2 SYGVKD. Trimming took 4 bases from V and 8 from J, leaving 11 bases between them. The CDR3 region has the DNA TGTGCCATCAGTGCCCCGGTTGATGGGGAGCTGTTTTTT. It translates to CAISAPVDGELFF.

This sequence joins TRBV27 and TRBJ1-4; D perhaps matches TRBD1 (5 bases). Trimming stripped 5 bases from V and 8 bases from J, with 21 bases between. This CDR3 is built from 16 residues. Germline V CDR1 and CDR2: MNHEY, SMNVEV (reference sequence). The CDR3: CASSPTREGIGEKLFF. CDR3 DNA sequence: TGTGCCAGCAGTCCGACGCGGGAGGGGATAGGGGAAAAACTGTTTTTT.

V gene TRBV28 combines with J gene TRBJ1-1; D call uncertain. The CDR3 is 13 amino acids. The germline gives CDR1 MDHEN, CDR2 SYDVKM. V was shortened by 4 bases and J by 1 base, with 7 bases between the two germline ends. This chain's CDR3 is CASSYPTNTEAFF. The CDR3 DNA is TGTGCCAGCAGTTACCCCACGAACACTGAAGCTTTCTTT.

The J gene is TRBJ2-3, the V gene TRBV28; no reliable D call. The CDR3 runs 13 residues. V was cut by 5 bases and J by 6 bases, with 12 bases left in between. CDR1 is MDHEN, CDR2 SYDVKM, per germline. The CDR3 sequence is CASSTDGWDTQYF. CDR3 sequence (DNA): TGTGCCAGCAGTACCGATGGGTGGGATACGCAGTATTTT.

V and J are TRBV7-9 and TRBJ1-2, with TRBD1 matching 8 bases. After removal of 1 base from V and 5 bases from J, the junction contained 9 bases not matched to a gene. CDR1 and CDR2 (germline): SEHNR, FQNEAQ (reference sequence). CDR3 length: 16 amino acids. Here the CDR3 reads CASSLDRTGYLYGYTF. Written as DNA, the CDR3 is TGTGCCAGCAGCTTAGATCGGACAGGGTACCTTTATGGCTACACCTTC.

This sequence joins TRBV4-3 and TRBJ1-5, with D unresolved. CDR1 LGHNA and CDR2 YSLEER come from the germline V gene. The CDR3 has 16 amino acids. Trimming left V 0 bases short and J 5 bases short, with 14 bases between. This chain's CDR3 is CASSQDGRGLDQPQHF. CDR3 nucleotide sequence: TGCGCCAGCAGCCAAGATGGCCGTGGCTTGGATCAGCCCCAGCATTTT.

The chain recombines TRBV2 with TRBJ2-5, with unresolved D. CDR1 and CDR2 (germline): SNHLY, FYNNEI. The V end was cut by 7 bases, the J end by 5 bases, with 17 bases between. This CDR3 comprises 14 residues. In nucleotides, the CDR3 is TGTGCCAGCATCACCCCGGTCGTCGGGGAGACCCAGTACTTC. Its translation: CASITPVVGETQYF.

V and J are TRBV29-1 and TRBJ2-5; D tentatively reads TRBD1 or TRBD2 (5 bases each). The end of the DNA is better explained by TRBJ2-7, so the J call may be wrong. This CDR3 contains 12 residues. The germline V gene has CDR1 SQVTM and CDR2 ANQGSEA. In DNA form, the CDR3 reads TGCAGCGTTGGAGGGGTGATGTACGAGCAGTACTTC. Translated: CSVGGVMYEQYF.

In its sample, this clone was seen once. The chain combines TRBV11-2 with TRBJ2-7, with D unresolved. The germline gives CDR1 SGHAT, CDR2 FQNNGV. There are 12 residues in the CDR3. Trimming left V 1 base short and J 3 bases short, with 4 bases between. The CDR3 loop is CASSLAHYEQYF. CDR3 nucleotide sequence: TGTGCCAGCAGCTTAGCCCACTACGAGCAGTACTTC.

This sequence joins TRBV2 and TRBJ2-6; a possible D gene is TRBD2 (5 bases). This CDR3 is built from 17 residues. Trimming removed 6 bases from V and 0 bases from J, with 15 bases in between. Germline CDR1 is SNHLY and CDR2 is FYNNEI. For the CDR3, the DNA is TGTGCCAGCAGCCTGTCCGAGGAGGACTCTGGGGCCAACGTCCTGACTTTC. Translating gives CASSLSEEDSGANVLTF.

The chain couples TRBV2 to TRBJ1-3; D is ambiguous. Germline V gene data show CDR1 as SNHLY and CDR2 as FYNNEI. V was pared by 6 bases and J by 7 bases, with 16 bases between. CDR3 length: 14 amino acids. The CDR3: CASSADPEGNTIYF. CDR3 nucleotide sequence: TGTGCCAGCAGCGCGGACCCCGAAGGGAACACCATATATTTT.

CDR3 protein: CASSIDPTRSGQYF. CDR3 DNA: TGTGCCAGTAGTATAGACCCGACGAGGAGCGGGCAGTATTTT. The chain combines TRBV19 with TRBJ2-3; D perhaps matches TRBD2 (5 bases). The CDR3 loop spans 14 amino acids. V gave up 0 bases and J gave up 11 bases, with 15 bases separating them. CDR1 is LNHDA, CDR2 SQIVND, per germline (reference sequence).